The clone carrying this TCR beta chain has more than one count but fewer than ten. Its antigen remains unknown. The sample comes from a study of cytomegalovirus exposure and HLA in healthy donors. Study-wide points: The presence/absence work took it that sequencing depth was about the same across donors.

PCR used 60 Vbeta primers and 13 Jbeta primers. Sequencing was performed with immunoSEQ multiplex PCR; in TCRdb, only in-frame clones are kept and a portion is missing. The sample records approximately 210,000 clones, about 77% being singletons. CDR1 SGDLS and CDR2 YYNGEE come from the germline V gene. The CDR3 runs 13 residues. Trimming cost V 7 bases and J 5 bases; bases outside gene matches: 6. The sample taken for sequencing was PBMCs. This TCR derives from a woman under 40 in good health and CMV-seropositive. The chain couples TRBV9 to TRBJ2-1; 7 bases agree with TRBD2. CDR3 DNA sequence: TGTGCCAGCTCCCAGGGACTAAACAATGAGCAGTTCTTC. Amino acids: CASSQGLNNEQFF.